This is a list of T cell receptor beta chains from one sample in a study of early T cells in non-severe SARS-CoV-2 infection. TCRdb reanalysed the 5' RACE reads using MiXCR and keeps one entry per CDR3 protein. The sample yields tens of thousands of distinct CDR3 sequences, about 8% seen once. The material sequenced was whole blood, taken at baseline. All receptors come from an adult who was a healthcare worker with PCR-confirmed SARS-CoV-2 infection or an uninfected control (not recorded which). Each CDR3 is given with its conserved first and last residue.

TRBV20-1,TRBJ2-3,CSGIRGGAADTQYF
TRBV6-5,TRBJ1-6,CASSYSMGAAPLHF
TRBV18,TRBJ2-7,CASSRGLAGASYEQYF
TRBV7-9,TRBJ1-6,CASSPPVYNSPLHF
TRBV4-3,TRBJ1-5,CASSQDIGGNQPQHF
TRBV7-2,TRBJ2-4,CASSFTSGGAKNIQYF
TRBV27,TRBJ2-1,CASSPRGPFSEFF
TRBV11-3,TRBJ2-2,CASSLAGTNTGELFF
TRBV20-1,TRBJ2-1,CSANKAGGSYNEQFF
TRBV20-1,TRBJ2-3,CSAREQDTTQYF
TRBV7-8,TRBJ2-7,CASSLFPESYEQYF
TRBV10-3,TRBJ2-1,CAISYGGEQFF
TRBV7-7,TRBJ2-3,CASSSGLADTDTQYF
TRBV2,TRBJ2-1,CASKQLLYNEQFF
TRBV6-5,TRBJ1-5,CASSYSGTSNQPQHF
TRBV10-2,TRBJ1-1,CASSEFDQGYTEAFF
TRBV29-1,TRBJ2-1,CSVERAGENEQFF
TRBV4-3,TRBJ2-1,CASSQDYGAHNEQFF
TRBV6-1,TRBJ1-1,CASSVSQEGTEAFF
TRBV20-1,TRBJ2-3,CSAKVVGGVPTDTQYF
TRBV30,TRBJ2-7,CAWRPDSSYEQYF
TRBV6-1,TRBJ1-5,CASSEQGDQPQHF
TRBV19,TRBJ2-5,CASKKGITGTGAGGETQYF
TRBV7-9,TRBJ1-5,CASSPSDVGSNQPQHF
TRBV6-1,TRBJ2-3,CASSTGPQAPDTQYF
TRBV7-6,TRBJ1-1,CASSPAGGAEAFF
TRBV9,TRBJ1-4,CASSPRDRDEKLFF
TRBV11-2,TRBJ2-5,CASSRTRQETQYF
TRBV6-4,TRBJ2-3,CASSKSGGALDTQYF
TRBV28,TRBJ2-4,CASSFPPREGIPGHAKNIQYF
TRBV7-2,TRBJ2-5,CASSAGTSGGLQETQYF
TRBV6-5,TRBJ2-6,CASRSDSGANVLTF
TRBV13,TRBJ1-1,CASSLESENTEAFF
TRBV2,TRBJ2-5,CASSEVGRQQNQETQYF
TRBV5-6,TRBJ1-1,CASSSLDRLNTEAFF
TRBV6-2/TRBV6-3,TRBJ2-2,CASSRQVTGELFF
TRBV12-3/TRBV12-4,TRBJ2-1,CASSSGKEQFF
TRBV11-2,TRBJ1-1,CASSLGGDEAFF
TRBV5-4,TRBJ1-1,CASSKDRGGNTEAFF
TRBV7-6,TRBJ1-1,CASSLVEAGNTEAFF
TRBV2,TRBJ2-3,CASRASDRIISTDTQYF
TRBV20-1,TRBJ2-5,CSAREEGPRGTQYF
TRBV4-1,TRBJ1-1,CASSQEGGSNTEAFF
TRBV9,TRBJ2-3,CASSANRLAGGLDYSTDTQYF